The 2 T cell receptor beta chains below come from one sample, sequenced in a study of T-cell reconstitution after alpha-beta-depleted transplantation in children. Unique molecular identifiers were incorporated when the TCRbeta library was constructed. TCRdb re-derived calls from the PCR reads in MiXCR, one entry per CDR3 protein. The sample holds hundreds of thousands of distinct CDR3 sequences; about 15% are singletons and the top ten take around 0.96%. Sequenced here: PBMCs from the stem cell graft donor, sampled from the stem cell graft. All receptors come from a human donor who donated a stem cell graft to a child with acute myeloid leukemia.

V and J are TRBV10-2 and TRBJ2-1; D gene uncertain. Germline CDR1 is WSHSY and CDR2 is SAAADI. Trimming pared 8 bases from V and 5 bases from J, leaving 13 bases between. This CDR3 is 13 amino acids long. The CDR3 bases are TGCGCCAGCCGCTTCCAGTCGAACAATGAGCAGTTCTTC. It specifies CASRFQSNNEQFF.

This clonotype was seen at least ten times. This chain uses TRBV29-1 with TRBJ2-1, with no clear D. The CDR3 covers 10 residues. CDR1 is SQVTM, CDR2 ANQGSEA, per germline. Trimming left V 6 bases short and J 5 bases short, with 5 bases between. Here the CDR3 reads CSVKDNEQFF. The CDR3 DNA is TGCAGCGTGAAGGACAATGAGCAGTTCTTC.